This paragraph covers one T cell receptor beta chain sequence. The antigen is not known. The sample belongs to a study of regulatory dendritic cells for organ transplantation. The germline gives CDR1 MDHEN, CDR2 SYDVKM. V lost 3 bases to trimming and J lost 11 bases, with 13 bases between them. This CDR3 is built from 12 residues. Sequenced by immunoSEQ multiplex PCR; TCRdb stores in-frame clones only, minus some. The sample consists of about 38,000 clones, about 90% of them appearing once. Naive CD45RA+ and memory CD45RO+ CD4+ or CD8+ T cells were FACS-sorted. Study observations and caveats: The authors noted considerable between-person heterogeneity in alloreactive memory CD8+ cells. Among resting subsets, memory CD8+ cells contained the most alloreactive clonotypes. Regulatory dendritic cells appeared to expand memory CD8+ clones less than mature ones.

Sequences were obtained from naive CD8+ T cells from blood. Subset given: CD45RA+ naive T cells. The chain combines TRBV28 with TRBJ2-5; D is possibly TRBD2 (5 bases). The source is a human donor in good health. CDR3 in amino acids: CASSLFGGGQYF. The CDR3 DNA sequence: TGTGCCAGCAGTTTGTTCGGTGGCGGGCAGTACTTC.